This TCR beta chain is from a study of cytomegalovirus exposure and HLA in healthy donors. With V trimmed by 2 bases and J by 5 bases, 7 bases remained unmatched. This CDR3 is 14 amino acids long. Germline lookup yields CDR1 SGHRS and CDR2 YFSETQ. Use of 60 Vbeta and 13 Jbeta primers characterized the PCR. The assay was immunoSEQ multiplex PCR, and TCRdb's table has in-frame clones only and misses some. The sample lists some 150,000 clones; 79% were seen once. Donors in the study were healthy people who gave bone marrow. Material for sequencing was PBMCs. This chain joins TRBV5-1 and TRBJ2-7; 7 positions match TRBD2. The sequence was collected from a man in his forties or fifties in good health and CMV-seropositive. CDR3 sequence: CASSFGGSLNEQYF. The CDR3 DNA follows: TGCGCCAGCAGCTTCGGCGGGAGCTTGAACGAGCAGTACTTC.